These 12 T cell receptor beta chains were all obtained from the same sample, sequenced in a study of shared clonotypes between healthy human individuals. Method: immunoSEQ multiplex PCR; TCRdb's copy keeps in-frame clones and lacks some. The table shows more than 550,000 clones, with roughly two thirds occurring only once. Sequenced sample: memory CD4+ T cells sorted from blood. The subset denotes: CD45RA-negative fraction. These receptors came from a young woman in good health.

The chain couples TRBV7-9 to TRBJ2-7; TRBD1 might be the D (5 bases). Germline loops: CDR1 SEHNR, CDR2 FQNEAQ (reference sequence). The CDR3 runs 11 residues. V shed 5 bases and J shed 5 bases, with 7 bases lying between them. The CDR3 protein is CASSPGNEQYF. CDR3 DNA: TGTGCCAGCAGCCCAGGGAACGAGCAGTACTTC.

V and J are TRBV18 and TRBJ2-5; maybe TRBD1 (5 bases). V gave up 3 bases and J gave up 3 bases, with 23 bases separating them. Germline V CDR1 and CDR2: KGHSH, LQKENI. This CDR3 region has 18 residues. The CDR3 DNA reads as TGTGCCAGCTCACCTAACCAGGGTACGGGCCCCGGAAAAGAGACCCAGTACTTC. Translated, it gives CASSPNQGTGPGKETQYF. Full variable domain (missing parts from reference TRBV18 and TRBJ2-5): NAGVMQNPRHLVRRRGQEARLRCSPMKGHSHVYWYRQLPEEGLKFMVYLQKENIIDESGMPKERFSAEFPKEGPSILRIQQVVRGDSAAYFCASSPNQGTGPGKETQYFGPGTRLLVL.

The chain carries TRBV14 and TRBJ2-5; D could derive from TRBD1 or TRBD2 (5 bases each). Per the germline V gene, CDR1 is SGHDN and CDR2 is FVKESK. Trimming took 8 bases from V and 5 from J, leaving 9 bases between them. The CDR3 contains 11 residues. In DNA form, the CDR3 reads TGTGCCAGCTCGGGGCACGAGACCCAGTACTTC. It encodes CASSGHETQYF.

The rearrangement links TRBV10-3 to TRBJ1-1; TRBD1 might be the D (5 bases). CDR3 size: 13 residues. Trimming cost V 10 bases and J 1 base, with 13 bases left between them. Germline values: CDR1 ENHRY, CDR2 SYGVKD. CDR3 protein: CATLTEWNTEAFF. CDR3 nucleotides: TGTGCCACCTTGACAGAGTGGAACACTGAAGCTTTCTTT.

The chain uses TRBV2 and TRBJ1-2; TRBD1 matches 11 bases. The CDR3 has 14 amino acids. Trimming at V came to 4 bases and at J to 6 bases, leaving 4 bases not matched to a gene. Germline V gene lookup returns CDR1 SNHLY and CDR2 FYNNEI. The chain's CDR3 is CASSGGQGAHGYTF. CDR3 in DNA: TGTGCCAGCAGTGGTGGACAGGGGGCCCATGGCTACACCTTC.

The rearrangement uses TRBV18 and TRBJ2-7, with D possibly being TRBD1 or TRBD2 (5 bases each). This CDR3 contains 15 residues. Between the trimmed V and J ends, which lost 0 bases and 5 bases, there was a span of 14 bases. The germline V gene encodes CDR1 KGHSH and CDR2 LQKENI. CDR3 bases: TGTGCCAGCTCACCACCCGCTGAGGGGCGCCACGAGCAGTACTTC. Protein sequence: CASSPPAEGRHEQYF.

V gene TRBV18 combines with J gene TRBJ1-5, with 8 bases fitting TRBD1. Per germline, CDR1 KGHSH and CDR2 LQKENI. The CDR3 extends over 14 amino acids. V gave up 6 bases and J gave up 4 bases; unmatched junction bases: 5. The CDR3 bases are TGTGCCAGCTCTTCCGGGACAGGAAATCAGCCCCAGCATTTT. Residues: CASSSGTGNQPQHF.

This clone was found a few times. This rearrangement joins TRBV2 to TRBJ2-7, with 9 bases that match TRBD2. After removal of 7 bases from V and 5 bases from J, the junction contained 9 bases not matched to a gene. This CDR3 is 14 amino acids long. The germline gives CDR1 SNHLY, CDR2 FYNNEI. The CDR3 loop is CASKGSVAGDEQYF. Written as DNA, the CDR3 is TGTGCCAGCAAGGGGTCGGTAGCGGGAGACGAGCAGTACTTC.

The genes are TRBV12-5 and TRBJ2-2; D uncertain. The CDR3 is 13 amino acids. V was cut by 7 bases and J by 6 bases, with 12 bases left in between. The V gene's germline CDR1 is LGHNT and CDR2 FRNRAP. In DNA form, the CDR3 reads TGTGCTAGTGCCGGACCTCGCGCCGGGGAGCTGTTTTTT. This codes for CASAGPRAGELFF.

Details on this clone: Germline and junction disagree at one end, which may indicate a read error. The chain links TRBV10-2 to TRBJ2-1; D not certain. The CDR3 consists of 10 residues. Germline V lookup: CDR1 WSHSY, CDR2 SAAADI. This CDR3 reads CASSEPYAVF. For the CDR3, the DNA is TGCGCCAGCAGTGAGCCCTATGCGGTCTTC.

The rearrangement links TRBV5-5 to TRBJ2-5; 10 bases map to TRBD1. Germline V gene data show CDR1 as SGHKS and CDR2 as YYEKEE (reference sequence). J gave up 4 bases and V 0 bases, and 0 bases lay outside the gene matches. CDR3 length: 14 residues. DNA of the CDR3: TGTGCCAGCAGCTTGGGGACAGGGGGAGAGACCCAGTACTTC. This encodes CASSLGTGGETQYF.

The chain combines TRBV18 with TRBJ1-2, with TRBD1 identical over 7 bases. V lost 5 bases, J lost 8 bases, and 8 bases stayed unmatched. CDR1 KGHSH and CDR2 LQKENI come from the germline V gene. The CDR3 consists of 13 residues. The CDR3 loop is CASSTTGSEGYTF. As DNA, the CDR3 is TGTGCCAGCTCAACGACAGGGTCGGAAGGCTACACCTTC.